This note documents a single T cell receptor (beta chain) sequence. The ends were cut back, 2 bases at V and 7 bases at J, with 14 bases in the middle. Germline lookup yields CDR1 GTSNPN and CDR2 SVGIG (reference sequence). CDR3 length: 14 amino acids. It was with 60 Vbeta and 13 Jbeta primers that the PCR ran. Profiling relied on immunoSEQ multiplex PCR, and the TCRdb table lists in-frame clones only, not all of them. The repertoire holds roughly 110,000 clones, with around 70% as singletons. The source of the sample is a study of cytomegalovirus exposure and HLA in healthy donors. Material: PBMCs. The source is a man aged 25-40 years in good health and CMV-seropositive. This chain connects TRBV30 to TRBJ1-4; tentative D call: TRBD1 (5 bases). Here the CDR3 DNA reads TGTGCCTGGAGTCCCGGGGGGTTAGGTGAAAAACTGTTTTTT. Translation: CAWSPGGLGEKLFF. Supplemented by reference TRBV30 and TRBJ1-4, the full variable domain reads SQTIHQWPATLVQPVGSPLSLECTVEGTSNPNLYWYRQAAGRGLQLLFYSVGIGQISSEVPQNLSASRPQDRQFILSSKKLLLSDSGFYLCAWSPGGLGEKLFFGSGTQLSVL.